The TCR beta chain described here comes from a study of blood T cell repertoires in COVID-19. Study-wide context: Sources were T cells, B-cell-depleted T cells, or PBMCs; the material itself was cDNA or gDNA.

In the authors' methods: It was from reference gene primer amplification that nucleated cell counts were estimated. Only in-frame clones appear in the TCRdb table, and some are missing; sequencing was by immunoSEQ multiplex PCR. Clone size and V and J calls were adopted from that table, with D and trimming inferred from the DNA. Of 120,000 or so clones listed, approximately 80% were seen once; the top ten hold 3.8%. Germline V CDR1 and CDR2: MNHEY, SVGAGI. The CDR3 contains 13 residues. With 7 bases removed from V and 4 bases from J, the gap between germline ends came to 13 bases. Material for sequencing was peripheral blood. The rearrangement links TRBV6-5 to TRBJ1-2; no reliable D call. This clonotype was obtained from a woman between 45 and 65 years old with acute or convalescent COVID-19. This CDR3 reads CASTILGSYGYTF. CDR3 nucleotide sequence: TGTGCCAGCACCATACTTGGGAGCTATGGCTACACCTTC.